The 3 T cell receptor beta chains listed next were all sequenced from one sample in a study of cytomegalovirus exposure and HLA in healthy donors. Researchers ran the PCR with 60 Vbeta and 13 Jbeta primers. TCRdb keeps only in-frame clones here, not all; method: immunoSEQ multiplex PCR. This sample has some 180,000 clones; about three quarters occur once, and the top ten carry 1.4% to 1.5%. Sequencing input: PBMCs. All receptors come from a man between 18 and 35 years old in good health and CMV-seronegative.

This clone was picked up a small number of times. V usage is TRBV5-4 and J usage is TRBJ1-2; D is undetermined. This CDR3 comprises 12 residues. The V end was cut by 3 bases, the J end by 8 bases, with 11 bases between. Germline CDR1 reads SGHNT; CDR2 reads YYREEE (reference sequence). The CDR3 loop is CASSSRREGYTF. CDR3 nucleotides: TGTGCCAGCAGCTCCCGCCGAGAGGGCTACACCTTC.

The rearrangement uses TRBV18 and TRBJ2-2; 11 positions agree with TRBD2. The V and J ends lost 6 bases and 9 bases, in that order; junction bases with no gene match: 15. CDR1 and CDR2 (germline): KGHSH, LQKENI. The length of the CDR3 is 17 residues. The CDR3 DNA is TGTGCCAGCTCCCCAGCTGGGACTAGCGGATATGCGAGGGAGCTGTTTTTT. Translating it yields CASSPAGTSGYARELFF.

The chain has TRBV16 and TRBJ1-5; 8 nucleotides line up with TRBD1. The CDR3 consists of 15 residues. After removal of 4 bases from V and 2 bases from J, the junction contained 4 bases not matched to a gene. Germline assignment: CDR1 KGHSY and CDR2 FQNENV. The CDR3 sequence is CASSPEDRGNQPQHF. The CDR3 DNA reads TGTGCCAGCAGCCCAGAGGACAGGGGCAATCAGCCCCAGCATTTT.